This T cell receptor (beta chain) was sequenced for a study of CDR3 diversity in severe acne. TCRdb used MiXCR to reprocess the PCR reads, holding one entry per CDR3 protein. The data contain approximately 90,000 distinct CDR3 sequences, around 54% of them singletons. Ten or more counts support this clonotype. The V end lost 1 base, the J end lost 1 base, and 4 bases lay between the germline ends. Germline assignment: CDR1 LNHDA and CDR2 SQIVND (reference sequence). This CDR3 has 13 residues. The chain combines TRBV19 with TRBJ2-5; D is uncertain. Sequenced input: blood. The TCR sequence derives from a male donor with severe acne vulgaris. The CDR3 is CASSIGFQETQYF. CDR3 sequence (DNA): TGTGCCAGTAGTATAGGTTTCCAAGAGACCCAGTACTTC.